The clone carrying this T cell receptor beta chain was counted ten times or more. Its matching antigen is unknown. TCRdb itself ran the 5' RACE reads through MiXCR, one entry per CDR3 protein. Among roughly 97,000 distinct CDR3 sequences, almost 8.5% were seen once, and the ten largest hold 9.5% to 10%. V lost 6 bases, J lost 3 bases, and 12 bases lay in between. The CDR3 consists of 14 residues. The germline V gene encodes CDR1 MNHEY and CDR2 SVGEGT. The sample is drawn from a study of CD8 T cells in ankylosing spondylitis. Study results and caveats: The disease-linked clones had a CD8+ phenotype and low blood frequencies. Significant enrichment of disease-linked clones was reported in matched ankylosing spondylitis synovial fluid.

This sequence originates from a male donor with ankylosing spondylitis or in good health (not recorded which). The rearrangement uses TRBV6-2 or TRBV6-3 and TRBJ1-5, with D tentatively TRBD1 (5 bases). The sample consisted of blood, either unsorted or a sorted T cell fraction (not recorded which). In DNA, the CDR3 is TGTGCCAGCAGGCGAGGACAAATCAATCAGCCCCAGCATTTT. It codes for CASRRGQINQPQHF.